One and the same sample provided the 5 T cell receptor beta chains below, sequenced in a study of CD8 T cells in Susac syndrome. RNA was extracted with the RNeasy kit, and a quantity of about 0.45 to 1 ug was reverse transcribed using random hexamers. TCRdb independently ran MiXCR on the immunoSEQ multiplex PCR reads; one entry per CDR3 protein. The repertoire consists of 120,000 or so distinct CDR3 sequences, with 85% to 95% occurring once and the leading ten covering about 0.29%. The sequencing input was CD8+ T cells from PBMCs. The origin of the receptors is a human donor with Susac syndrome.

The CDR3 loop reads CATSISRDEAFF. CDR3 coding DNA: TGTGCCACCAGCATTTCGCGGGATGAAGCTTTCTTT. V is TRBV15 and J is TRBJ1-1, with D unclear. CDR3 length: 12 amino acids. CDR1 is LNHNV, CDR2 YYDKDF, per germline (reference sequence). With 4 bases removed from V and 7 bases from J, the gap between germline ends came to 10 bases.

V and J are TRBV7-2 and TRBJ1-2; a possible D gene is TRBD1 (6 bases). V lost 6 bases, J lost 6 bases, and 17 bases lay in between. CDR1 is SGHTA and CDR2 is FQGNSA in the germline V gene. The CDR3 sequence is 14 residues long. DNA for the CDR3: TGTGCCAGCAGTTCCCCGACAGGTCGGAATGGCTACACCTTC. This translates into CASSSPTGRNGYTF.

The CDR3 coding sequence is TGCAGCGTTGAATTTGGGACAGACTACGAGCAGTACTTC. It is translated as CSVEFGTDYEQYF. The chain uses TRBV29-1 and TRBJ2-7; 7 bases match TRBD1. Germline V gene lookup returns CDR1 SQVTM and CDR2 ANQGSEA. Losses at the gene ends were 2 bases for V and 3 bases for J; bases not matched to a gene: 4. This CDR3 region has 13 residues.

The V call is TRBV20-1, the J call TRBJ2-7; D unresolved. CDR3 length equals 12 residues. Trimming shortened V by 5 bases and J by 2 bases, and 10 bases separated the two germline ends. Germline lookup yields CDR1 DFQATT and CDR2 SNEGSKA (reference sequence). CDR3 in amino acids: CSAPGGTYEQYF. The CDR3 coding sequence is TGCAGTGCTCCCGGTGGAACCTACGAGCAGTACTTC.

The chain has TRBV20-1 and TRBJ2-3; D is possibly TRBD2 (6 bases). CDR1 and CDR2 (germline): DFQATT, SNEGSKA (reference sequence). V lost 0 bases and J lost 3, with 13 bases in between. This CDR3 contains 15 residues. CDR3 residues: CSARDRAGRTDTQYF. Written as DNA, the CDR3 is TGCAGTGCTAGAGATCGGGCGGGGCGAACAGATACGCAGTATTTT.